The 11 T cell receptor beta chains in this list originate from one sample, sequenced in a study of OX40 agonist ivuxolimab in advanced cancers. Sequencing used immunoSEQ multiplex PCR; TCRdb keeps in-frame clones, though not all of them. The sample shows approximately 18,000 clones, 86% of them seen only once. The starting material was CD4+ or CD8+ T cells sorted from blood, obtained in a trial of the OX40 agonist ivuxolimab. The source is an adult with an advanced solid tumor such as melanoma, head and neck, liver or kidney cancer.

This rearrangement joins TRBV7-7 to TRBJ2-2, with TRBD2 matching 7 bases. The germline V gene has CDR1 SSHAT and CDR2 FNYEAQ (reference sequence). The CDR3 is 14 residues long. The CDR3 sequence is CAGGGPAATGELFF. Here the CDR3 DNA reads TGTGCTGGGGGAGGGCCCGCCGCCACCGGGGAGCTGTTTTTT.

The chain uses TRBV7-2 and TRBJ1-6; D ambiguous. Germline V gene sequence: CDR1 SGHTA, CDR2 FQGNSA. There are 14 residues in the CDR3. The germline V and J ends were trimmed by 2 bases and 7 bases, with 9 bases remaining between them. The CDR3 is CASSLSRHNSPLHF. In DNA form, the CDR3 reads TGTGCCAGCAGCTTATCCAGGCACAATTCACCCCTCCACTTT.

The rearrangement links TRBV5-1 to TRBJ2-3, with 8 bases identical to TRBD2. This CDR3 comprises 15 residues. The germline gives CDR1 SGHRS, CDR2 YFSETQ. Trimming took 6 bases from V and 0 from J; bases not matched to a gene: 6. In nucleotides, the CDR3 is TGCGCCAGCATTCGGGGGGGTATTAGCACAGATACGCAGTATTTT. Protein: CASIRGGISTDTQYF.

For this clone: The junction departs from the called germline gene at one end, perhaps through a read error. The chain uses TRBV6-1 and TRBJ1-2; 7 bases fit TRBD1. This CDR3 comprises 17 residues. Germline-derived CDR1 and CDR2 are MNHNS and SASEGT. CDR3 nucleotide sequence: TGTGCCATCAGTGAGTCCTCGACAGGGCAAACTAACTATGGCTACACCTTC. Translating gives CAISESSTGQTNYGYTF.

The chain is built from TRBV15 and TRBJ2-7; unclear D gene. The V end was cut by 0 bases, the J end by 6 bases, with 9 bases between. Germline assignment: CDR1 LNHNV and CDR2 YYDKDF (reference sequence). The CDR3 loop spans 13 amino acids. CDR3 sequence: CATSRDKGLEQYF. The CDR3 region has the DNA TGTGCCACCAGCAGAGATAAGGGTCTCGAGCAGTACTTC.

The rearrangement links TRBV5-1 to TRBJ2-3; no clear D gene. Germline values: CDR1 SGHRS, CDR2 YFSETQ. Trimming took 4 bases from V and 1 from J, leaving 19 bases between them. This CDR3 is built from 17 residues. DNA of the CDR3: TGCGCCAGCAGCCCCGGCTTCGGTGGGGTTGGCACAGATACGCAGTATTTT. Translation gives CASSPGFGGVGTDTQYF.

The rearrangement joins TRBV11-3 to TRBJ2-7; D could derive from TRBD1 or TRBD2 (6 bases each). Germline CDR1 and CDR2: SGHNT and YENEEA. V shed 11 bases and J shed 3 bases, with 14 bases lying between them. This CDR3 spans 12 amino acids. The CDR3, as DNA: TGTGCCTGCGGTGGAGGGGGCTACGAGCAGTACTTC. It specifies CACGGGGYEQYF. The full variable domain, rest sourced from reference TRBV11-3 and TRBJ2-7, is EAGVVQSPRYKIIEKKQPVAFWCNPISGHNTLYWYLQNLGQGPELLIRYENEEAVDDSQLPKDRFSAERLKGVDSTLKIQPAELGDSAVYLCACGGGGYEQYFGPGTRLTVT.

The rearrangement joins TRBV5-1 to TRBJ1-5; TRBD1 matches 7 bases. The CDR3 is 19 amino acids. The J segment lost 5 bases and the V segment lost 0 bases, leaving 17 bases of the junction unmatched. Germline V gene sequence: CDR1 SGHRS, CDR2 YFSETQ. This CDR3 is CASSLGPQGIRAGDQPQHF. As DNA, the CDR3 is TGCGCCAGCAGCTTGGGACCACAGGGGATCCGAGCGGGGGATCAGCCCCAGCATTTT.

The rearrangement joins TRBV7-2 to TRBJ2-7; 7 bases are a match to TRBD1. The length of the CDR3 is 15 residues. Trimming removed 3 bases from V and 7 bases from J; junction bases left unmatched: 12. In germline, CDR1 is SGHTA, CDR2 FQGNSA. CDR3 amino acids: CASSLTGTDTREQYF. The DNA of the CDR3 is TGTGCCAGCAGCTTGACCGGGACAGATACGCGAGAGCAGTACTTC.

The genes are TRBV2 and TRBJ2-7; maybe TRBD2 (5 bases). V was clipped by 6 bases and J by 6 bases, with 15 bases between them. The CDR3 loop spans 13 amino acids. Germline values: CDR1 SNHLY, CDR2 FYNNEI. The CDR3 nucleotides are TGTGCCAGCAGCGGCTATGCGGGTACCGAGCAGTACTTC. Translated, it gives CASSGYAGTEQYF.

V is TRBV19 and J is TRBJ2-3, with D hard to call. Germline CDR1 LNHDA, CDR2 SQIVND (reference sequence). The CDR3 consists of 13 residues. Trimming cost V 6 bases and J 3 bases, with 10 bases left between them. The CDR3 region is CASRYLGTDTQYF. The CDR3 DNA reads TGTGCCAGTAGGTATTTGGGGACAGATACGCAGTATTTT.